These 8 T cell receptor beta chains share one sample of origin, sequenced in a study of blood T cell repertoires in COVID-19. The assay was immunoSEQ multiplex PCR, and TCRdb's table has in-frame clones only and misses some. The sample includes a few hundred thousand clones, 75% to 95% of them seen just once. Material for sequencing was peripheral blood. The receptors stem from a young adult with COVID-19, enrolled during active disease.

The rearrangement joins TRBV4-1 to TRBJ2-7; 12 bases are a match to TRBD2. CDR3 length equals 17 residues. V trimming: 1 base; J trimming: 2 bases; junction bases outside the gene matches: 6. The germline V gene has CDR1 MGHRA and CDR2 YSYEKL. For the CDR3, the DNA is TGCGCCAGCAGCCAAGGACTAGCGGGAGACGTTGCCTACGAGCAGTACTTC. Its translation: CASSQGLAGDVAYEQYF.

The rearrangement links TRBV7-2 to TRBJ2-2; D possibly corresponds to TRBD1 (7 bases). Looked up from germline, CDR1 is SGHTA and CDR2 is FQGNSA. The V end lost 3 bases, the J end lost 2 bases, and 10 bases lay between the germline ends. This CDR3 region has 15 residues. CDR3 loop: CASSLRDSNTGELFF. The CDR3 DNA reads TGTGCCAGCAGCTTGCGGGACAGTAACACCGGGGAGCTGTTTTTT.

V gene TRBV28 combines with J gene TRBJ2-3; D perhaps matches TRBD2 (6 bases). V was shortened by 3 bases and J by 1 base, with 8 bases between the two germline ends. CDR3 length equals 14 residues. CDR1 is MDHEN and CDR2 is SYDVKM in the germline V gene. CDR3 residues: CASSLPSGTDTQYF. The CDR3 nucleotides are TGTGCCAGCAGTTTGCCTAGCGGCACAGATACGCAGTATTTT.

The chain links TRBV27 to TRBJ1-2, with TRBD1 identical over 8 bases. V was pared by 4 bases and J by 5 bases, with 12 bases of the junction left unmatched. This CDR3 has 16 amino acids. The germline CDR1 and CDR2 sequences are MNHEY and SMNVEV (reference sequence). CDR3 coding DNA: TGTGCCAGCAGTTCCTTATCAGGACAGGGCGGGTATGGCTACACCTTC. Amino acids: CASSSLSGQGGYGYTF.

This clone was observed a few times. Other DNA sequences in the sample encode the same CDR3. V and J are TRBV6-6 and TRBJ1-6, with 9 positions matching TRBD1. Trimming removed 5 bases from V and 7 bases from J; junction bases left unmatched: 3. Germline V gene data show CDR1 as MNHNY and CDR2 as SVGAGI (reference sequence). The CDR3 consists of 14 residues. The CDR3 here is CASSRDRVNSPLHF. CDR3 coding DNA: TGTGCCAGCAGTCGGGACAGGGTCAATTCACCCCTCCACTTT.

V usage is TRBV5-5 and J usage is TRBJ2-5, with TRBD1 as a possible D gene (6 bases). CDR1 is SGHKS and CDR2 is YYEKEE in the germline V gene (reference sequence). With 0 bases removed from V and 1 base from J, the gap between germline ends came to 10 bases. CDR3 length: 15 residues. The CDR3 bases are TGTGCCAGCAGCTTGGGGACAGCAAGCCAAGAGACCCAGTACTTC. It is translated as CASSLGTASQETQYF.

V and J are TRBV10-3 and TRBJ1-1, with a tentative D call TRBD1 (5 bases). V was trimmed by 6 bases and J by 1 base, leaving 12 bases between them. The germline V gene encodes CDR1 ENHRY and CDR2 SYGVKD. The CDR3 runs 14 residues. CDR3 loop: CAIRPGPENTEAFF. DNA of the CDR3: TGTGCCATCAGGCCAGGGCCGGAGAACACTGAAGCTTTCTTT.

In its sample, this clone was seen a few times. The chain is built from TRBV3-1 (or the pseudogene TRBV3-2) and TRBJ2-7; tentative D call: TRBD2 (6 bases). The V and J ends lost 0 bases and 0 bases respectively, with 15 bases between them. The CDR3 runs 17 residues. Germline CDR1 and CDR2: LGHDT and YNNKEL (reference sequence). The CDR3 spells CASSQDRENRSSYEQYF. The CDR3 bases are TGTGCCAGCAGCCAAGATCGGGAGAACCGTAGCTCCTACGAGCAGTACTTC.